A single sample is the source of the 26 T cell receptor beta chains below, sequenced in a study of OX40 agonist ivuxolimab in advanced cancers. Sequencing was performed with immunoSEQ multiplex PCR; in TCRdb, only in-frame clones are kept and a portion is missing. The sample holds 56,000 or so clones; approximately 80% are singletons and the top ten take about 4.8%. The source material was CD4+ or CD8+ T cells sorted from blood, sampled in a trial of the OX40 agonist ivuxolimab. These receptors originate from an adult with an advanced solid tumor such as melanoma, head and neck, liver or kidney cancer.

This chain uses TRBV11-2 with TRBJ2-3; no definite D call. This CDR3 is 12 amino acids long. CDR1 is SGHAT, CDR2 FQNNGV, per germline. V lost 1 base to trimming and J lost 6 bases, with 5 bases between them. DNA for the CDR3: TGTGCCAGCAGCTTAGGGCACGATACGCAGTATTTT. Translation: CASSLGHDTQYF.

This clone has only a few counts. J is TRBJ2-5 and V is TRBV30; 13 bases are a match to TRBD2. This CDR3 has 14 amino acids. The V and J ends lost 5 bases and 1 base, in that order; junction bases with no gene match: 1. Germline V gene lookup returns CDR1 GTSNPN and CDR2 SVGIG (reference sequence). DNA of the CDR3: TGTGCCTGGGGGACTAGCGGGGTCCAAGAGACCCAGTACTTC. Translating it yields CAWGTSGVQETQYF.

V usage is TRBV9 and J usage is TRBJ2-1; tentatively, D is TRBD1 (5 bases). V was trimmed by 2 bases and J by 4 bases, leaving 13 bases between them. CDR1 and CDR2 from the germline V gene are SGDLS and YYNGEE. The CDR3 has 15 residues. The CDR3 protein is CASSVEQAMYNEQFF. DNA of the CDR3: TGTGCCAGCAGCGTCGAACAGGCGATGTACAATGAGCAGTTCTTC.

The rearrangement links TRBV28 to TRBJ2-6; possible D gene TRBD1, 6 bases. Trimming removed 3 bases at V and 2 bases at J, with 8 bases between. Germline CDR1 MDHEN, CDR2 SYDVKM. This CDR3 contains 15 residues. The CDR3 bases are TGTGCCAGCAGTTTGGACAGAGCTGGGGCCAACGTCCTGACTTTC. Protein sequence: CASSLDRAGANVLTF.

In DNA form, the CDR3 reads TGTGCCAGCAGCCAAGATCTCGGGGGACCATACGAGCAGTACTTC. Amino acid sequence: CASSQDLGGPYEQYF. The chain is built from TRBV4-2 and TRBJ2-7, with a weak D call TRBD2 (6 bases). Per germline, CDR1 LGHNA and CDR2 YNFKEQ. The CDR3 spans 15 residues. V lost 0 bases to trimming and J lost 4 bases, with 13 bases between them.

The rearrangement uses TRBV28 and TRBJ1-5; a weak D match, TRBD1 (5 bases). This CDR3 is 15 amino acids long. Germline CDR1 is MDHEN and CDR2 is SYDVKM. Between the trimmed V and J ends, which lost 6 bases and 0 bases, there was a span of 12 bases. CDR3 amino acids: CASSLGGFSNQPQHF. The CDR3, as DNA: TGTGCCAGCAGCCTGGGGGGGTTTAGCAATCAGCCCCAGCATTTT.

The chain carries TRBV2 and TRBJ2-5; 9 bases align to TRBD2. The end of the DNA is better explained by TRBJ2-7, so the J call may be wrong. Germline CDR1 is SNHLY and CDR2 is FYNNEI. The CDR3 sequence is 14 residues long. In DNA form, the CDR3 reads TGTGCCAGCACCGGGGGACTAGCTCCCTACGAGCAGTACTTC. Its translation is CASTGGLAPYEQYF.

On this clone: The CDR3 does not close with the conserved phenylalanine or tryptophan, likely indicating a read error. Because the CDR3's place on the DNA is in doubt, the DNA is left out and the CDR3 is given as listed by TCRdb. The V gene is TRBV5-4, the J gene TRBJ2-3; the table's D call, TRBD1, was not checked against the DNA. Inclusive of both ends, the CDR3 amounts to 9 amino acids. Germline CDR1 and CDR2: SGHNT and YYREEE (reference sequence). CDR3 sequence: CASSRPGQG.

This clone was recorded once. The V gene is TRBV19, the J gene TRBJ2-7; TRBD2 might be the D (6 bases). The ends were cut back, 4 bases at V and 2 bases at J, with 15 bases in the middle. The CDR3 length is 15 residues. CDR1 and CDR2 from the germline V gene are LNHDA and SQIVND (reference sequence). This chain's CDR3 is CASSTTGGYTYEQYF. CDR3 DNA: TGTGCCAGTAGTACTACCGGGGGTTATACCTACGAGCAGTACTTC.

In nucleotides, the CDR3 is TGTGCCAGCAGGACAGGGGCCACCGGGGAGCTGTTTTTT. As protein: CASRTGATGELFF. The rearrangement links TRBV25-1 to TRBJ2-2; 8 nucleotides align to TRBD1. The V segment lost 6 bases and the J segment 4 bases; nucleotides outside the gene matches: 1. CDR3 length: 13 amino acids. Germline CDR1 reads MGHDK; CDR2 reads SYGVNS.

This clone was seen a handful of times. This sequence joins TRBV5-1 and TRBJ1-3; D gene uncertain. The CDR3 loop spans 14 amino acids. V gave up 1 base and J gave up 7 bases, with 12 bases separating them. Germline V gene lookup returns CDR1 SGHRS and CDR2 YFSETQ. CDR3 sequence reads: CASSLSEGTNTIYF. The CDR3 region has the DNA TGCGCCAGCAGCTTGTCGGAAGGAACGAACACCATATATTTT.

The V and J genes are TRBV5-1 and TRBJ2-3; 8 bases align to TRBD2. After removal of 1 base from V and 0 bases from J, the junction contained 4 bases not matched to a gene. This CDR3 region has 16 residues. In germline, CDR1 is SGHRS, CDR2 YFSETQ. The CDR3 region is CASSLSVAGSTDTQYF. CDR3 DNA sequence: TGCGCCAGCAGCTTGTCGGTAGCGGGGAGCACAGATACGCAGTATTTT.

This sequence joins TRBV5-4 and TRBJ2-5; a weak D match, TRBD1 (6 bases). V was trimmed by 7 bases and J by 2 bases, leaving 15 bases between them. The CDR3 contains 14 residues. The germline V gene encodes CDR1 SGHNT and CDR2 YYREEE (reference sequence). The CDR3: CASSLGQGQETQYF. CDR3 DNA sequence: TGTGCCAGCTCCCTGGGGCAGGGGCAAGAGACCCAGTACTTC.

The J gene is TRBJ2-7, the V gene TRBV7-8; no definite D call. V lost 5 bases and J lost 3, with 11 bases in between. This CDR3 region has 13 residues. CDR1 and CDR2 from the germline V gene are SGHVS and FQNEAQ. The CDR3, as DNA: TGTGCCAGCAGCCGCCGCGGCGTCTACGAGCAGTACTTC. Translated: CASSRRGVYEQYF.

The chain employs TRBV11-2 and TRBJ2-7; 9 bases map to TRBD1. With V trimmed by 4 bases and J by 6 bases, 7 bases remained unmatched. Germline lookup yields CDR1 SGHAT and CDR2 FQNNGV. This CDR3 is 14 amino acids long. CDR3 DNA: TGTGCCAGCAGCTCGGACAGGGGTCGCGTCGAGCAGTACTTC. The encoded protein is CASSSDRGRVEQYF.

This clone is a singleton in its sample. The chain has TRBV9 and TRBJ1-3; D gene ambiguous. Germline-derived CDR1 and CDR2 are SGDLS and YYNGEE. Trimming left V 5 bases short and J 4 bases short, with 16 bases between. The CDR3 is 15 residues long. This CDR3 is CASRARPEAGNTIYF. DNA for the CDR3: TGTGCCAGCAGGGCGAGACCCGAAGCGGGAAACACCATATATTTT.

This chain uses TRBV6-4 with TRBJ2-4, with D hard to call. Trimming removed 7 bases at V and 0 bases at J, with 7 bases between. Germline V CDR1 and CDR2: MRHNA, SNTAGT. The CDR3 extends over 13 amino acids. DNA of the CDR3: TGTGCCAGCACTCACTTAGCCAAAAACATTCAGTACTTC. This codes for CASTHLAKNIQYF.

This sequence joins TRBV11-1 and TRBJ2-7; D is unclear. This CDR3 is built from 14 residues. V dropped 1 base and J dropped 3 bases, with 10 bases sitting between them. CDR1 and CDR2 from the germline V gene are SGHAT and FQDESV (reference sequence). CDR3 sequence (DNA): TGTGCCAGCAGCTTAGACCTAGGGAACTACGAGCAGTACTTC. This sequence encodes CASSLDLGNYEQYF.

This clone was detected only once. The CDR3 region has the DNA TGTGCCAGCACTCCCGGGGCAGATACGCAGTATTTT. It encodes CASTPGADTQYF. The chain has TRBV2 and TRBJ2-3; possibly TRBD2 for D (5 bases). Trimming pared 7 bases from V and 4 bases from J, leaving 9 bases between. The germline CDR1 and CDR2 sequences are SNHLY and FYNNEI. CDR3 size: 12 residues.

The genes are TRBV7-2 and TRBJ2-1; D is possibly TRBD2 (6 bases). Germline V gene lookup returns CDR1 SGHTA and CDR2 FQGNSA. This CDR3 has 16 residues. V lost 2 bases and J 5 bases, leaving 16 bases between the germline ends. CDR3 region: CASSLTRGLANNEQFF. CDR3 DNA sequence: TGTGCCAGCAGCTTAACCAGAGGGCTAGCGAACAATGAGCAGTTCTTC. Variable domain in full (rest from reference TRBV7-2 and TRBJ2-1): GAGVSQSPSNKVTEKGKDVELRCDPISGHTALYWYRQSLGQGLEFLIYFQGNSAPDKSGLPSDRFSAERTGGSVSTLTIQRTQQEDSAVYLCASSLTRGLANNEQFFGPGTRLTVL.

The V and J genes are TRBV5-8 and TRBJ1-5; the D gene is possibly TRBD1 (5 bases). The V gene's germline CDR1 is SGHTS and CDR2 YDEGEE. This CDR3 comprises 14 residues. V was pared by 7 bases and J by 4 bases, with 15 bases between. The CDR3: CASGTYGVNQPQHF. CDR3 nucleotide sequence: TGTGCCAGCGGGACGTATGGTGTAAATCAGCCCCAGCATTTT.

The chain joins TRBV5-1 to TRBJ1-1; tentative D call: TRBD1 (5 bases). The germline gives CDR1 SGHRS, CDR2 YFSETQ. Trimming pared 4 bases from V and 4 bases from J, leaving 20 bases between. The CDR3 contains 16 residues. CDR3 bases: TGCGCCAGCAGCCCCTATCGGGGGGGGGTTAGCACTGAAGCTTTCTTT. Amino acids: CASSPYRGGVSTEAFF.

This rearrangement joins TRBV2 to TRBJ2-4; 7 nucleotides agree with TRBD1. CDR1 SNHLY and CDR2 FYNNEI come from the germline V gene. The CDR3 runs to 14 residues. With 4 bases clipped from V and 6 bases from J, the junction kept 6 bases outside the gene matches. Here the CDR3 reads CASSGTRGSNIQYF. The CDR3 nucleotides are TGTGCCAGCAGTGGAACCAGGGGGTCAAACATTCAGTACTTC.

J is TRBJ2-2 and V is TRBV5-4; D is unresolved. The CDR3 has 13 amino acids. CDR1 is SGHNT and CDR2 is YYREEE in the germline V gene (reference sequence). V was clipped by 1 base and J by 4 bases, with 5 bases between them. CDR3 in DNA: TGTGCCAGCAGCTTGCCCGGCACCGGGGAGCTGTTTTTT. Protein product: CASSLPGTGELFF.

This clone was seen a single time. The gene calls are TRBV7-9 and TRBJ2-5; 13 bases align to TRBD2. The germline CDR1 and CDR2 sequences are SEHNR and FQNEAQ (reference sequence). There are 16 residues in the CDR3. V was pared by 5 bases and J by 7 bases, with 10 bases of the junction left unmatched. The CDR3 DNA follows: TGTGCCAGCAGCGCCGGGACTAGCGGGGTCGGAGGGACCCAGTACTTC. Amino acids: CASSAGTSGVGGTQYF.

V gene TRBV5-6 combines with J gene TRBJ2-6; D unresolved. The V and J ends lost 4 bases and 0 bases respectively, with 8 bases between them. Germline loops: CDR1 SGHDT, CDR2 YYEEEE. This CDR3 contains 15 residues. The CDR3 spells CASSKWSSGANVLTF. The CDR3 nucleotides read TGTGCCAGCAGCAAGTGGAGCTCTGGGGCCAACGTCCTGACTTTC.